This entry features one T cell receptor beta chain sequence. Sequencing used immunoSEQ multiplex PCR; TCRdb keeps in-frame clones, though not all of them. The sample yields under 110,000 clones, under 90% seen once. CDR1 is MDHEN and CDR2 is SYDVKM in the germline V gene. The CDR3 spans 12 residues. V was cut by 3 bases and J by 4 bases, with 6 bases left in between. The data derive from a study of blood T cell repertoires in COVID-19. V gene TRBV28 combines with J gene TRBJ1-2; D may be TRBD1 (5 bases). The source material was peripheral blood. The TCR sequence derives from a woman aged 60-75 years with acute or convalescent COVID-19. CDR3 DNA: TGTGCCAGCAGTTTGACAGTCTATGGCTACACCTTC. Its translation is CASSLTVYGYTF.